The 29 T cell receptor beta chains given below trace back to one sample, sequenced in a study of blood T cell repertoires in COVID-19. This table comes from immunoSEQ multiplex PCR, and its TCRdb copy is limited to in-frame clones, with some not included. Of roughly 200,000 clones in the sample, 70% to 90% were seen once. Sequencing was performed on peripheral blood. All receptors derive from a woman of 80 years or more with acute or convalescent COVID-19.

This clone has only a few counts. This sequence joins TRBV5-6 and TRBJ2-1; 9 positions match TRBD2. The germline V gene has CDR1 SGHDT and CDR2 YYEEEE. CDR3 length equals 11 residues. Losses at the gene ends were 4 bases for V and 15 bases for J; bases not matched to a gene: 5. The CDR3 region has the DNA TGTGCCAGCAGCCGCGGGGGGGACGCGTTCTTC. It is translated as CASSRGGDAFF.

This clone showed up just a few times. The chain has TRBV4-3 and TRBJ1-1, with D perhaps matching TRBD1 (5 bases). The germline gives CDR1 LGHNA, CDR2 YSLEER. V gave up 4 bases and J gave up 1 base, with 10 bases separating them. CDR3 length: 14 residues. CDR3 bases: TGCGCCAGCAGCCGGATAGGACAGAACACTGAAGCTTTCTTT. Translating gives CASSRIGQNTEAFF.

The chain has TRBV6-4 and TRBJ2-1; 9 nucleotides agree with TRBD2. V dropped 0 bases and J dropped 1; count of bases not matched to a gene: 10. This CDR3 is built from 19 residues. Germline V lookup: CDR1 MRHNA, CDR2 SNTAGT. CDR3 sequence reads: CASSDSGSGRFPSYNEQFF. As DNA, the CDR3 is TGTGCCAGCAGTGACTCGGGCAGCGGGAGGTTTCCTTCCTACAATGAGCAGTTCTTC.

This clone was seen a single time. The chain is built from TRBV7-2 and TRBJ2-5, with D tentatively TRBD1 (6 bases). V lost 0 bases and J 4 bases, leaving 12 bases between the germline ends. The CDR3 length is 15 residues. Germline V gives CDR1 SGHTA, CDR2 FQGNSA. The CDR3 coding sequence is TGTGCCAGCAGCTTAGCGCGTTCAGGGGTAGAGACCCAGTACTTC. Translating it yields CASSLARSGVETQYF.

This clone was counted a single time. The rearrangement links TRBV9 to TRBJ1-1; D is possibly TRBD1 (6 bases). In germline, CDR1 is SGDLS, CDR2 YYNGEE. Trimming took 3 bases from V and 4 from J, leaving 13 bases between them. The CDR3 totals 14 residues. CDR3 sequence (DNA): TGTGCCAGCAGCGCACAGGGCTCGGTCACTGAAGCTTTCTTT. It encodes CASSAQGSVTEAFF.

The rearrangement joins TRBV18 to TRBJ2-5; no firm D call. CDR3 length: 15 residues. Germline CDR1 and CDR2: KGHSH and LQKENI. Trimming removed 6 bases at V and 1 base at J, with 15 bases between. The DNA for the CDR3 is TGTGCCAGCTCCCAGATCGCCAGGCCCCAAGAGACCCAGTACTTC. Its protein product is CASSQIARPQETQYF.

The chain couples TRBV28 to TRBJ2-2; D call uncertain. Germline values: CDR1 MDHEN, CDR2 SYDVKM. CDR3 length: 12 amino acids. V gave up 8 bases and J gave up 6 bases, with 10 bases separating them. The CDR3 bases are TGTGCCAGCCGTAGCTTCGCCGGGGAGCTGTTTTTT. This sequence encodes CASRSFAGELFF.

The J gene is TRBJ1-1, the V gene TRBV6-5; no clear D. This CDR3 spans 13 amino acids. Germline V gene lookup returns CDR1 MNHEY and CDR2 SVGAGI. Trimming removed 2 bases at V and 6 bases at J, with 10 bases between. Here the CDR3 reads CASSYGSSAEAFF. The CDR3 DNA follows: TGTGCCAGCAGTTACGGAAGCAGCGCTGAAGCTTTCTTT.

The gene calls are TRBV18 and TRBJ1-5, with D possibly TRBD1 on 5 matching bases. Germline CDR1 KGHSH, CDR2 LQKENI. CDR3 length equals 17 residues. The V end lost 1 base, the J end lost 1 base, and 14 bases lay between the germline ends. CDR3 DNA sequence: TGTGCCAGCTCACCACAGTCAGGGTCGAGAAGCAATCAGCCCCAGCATTTT. Its protein product is CASSPQSGSRSNQPQHF. Drawing the rest from reference TRBV18 and TRBJ1-5, the complete variable domain is NAGVMQNPRHLVRRRGQEARLRCSPMKGHSHVYWYRQLPEEGLKFMVYLQKENIIDESGMPKERFSAEFPKEGPSILRIQQVVRGDSAAYFCASSPQSGSRSNQPQHFGDGTRLSIL.

V usage is TRBV28 and J usage is TRBJ2-7, with 7 bases fitting TRBD1. This CDR3 has 14 residues. Per germline, CDR1 MDHEN and CDR2 SYDVKM. V lost 7 bases, J lost 4 bases, and 10 bases stayed unmatched. CDR3 in DNA: TGTGCCAGCATGACAGGGCCGGGGAGTTACGAGCAGTACTTC. Residues: CASMTGPGSYEQYF.

The chain uses TRBV2 and TRBJ1-3; TRBD1 matches at 11 bases. Unmatched junction bases numbered 2, after V lost 4 bases and J lost 3 bases. Germline V gives CDR1 SNHLY, CDR2 FYNNEI. This CDR3 is 15 amino acids long. The CDR3 nucleotides are TGTGCCAGCAGTGGGGACAGGGGGTTTGGAAACACCATATATTTT. Its translation: CASSGDRGFGNTIYF.

The chain recombines TRBV6-5 with TRBJ2-1; TRBD2 matches at 9 bases. CDR1 is MNHEY, CDR2 SVGAGI, per germline. V shed 2 bases, J shed 4 bases, and the junction held 6 bases outside the gene matches. The CDR3 spans 16 residues. CDR3 amino acids: CASSYNRLAAYNEQFF. The CDR3 region has the DNA TGTGCCAGCAGTTACAACCGACTAGCGGCGTACAATGAGCAGTTCTTC.

The V gene is TRBV7-2, the J gene TRBJ1-3; D might be TRBD1 (5 bases). V was trimmed by 4 bases and J by 8 bases, leaving 21 bases between them. In germline, CDR1 is SGHTA, CDR2 FQGNSA. The CDR3 contains 16 residues. CDR3: CASSSGWIGAGYTIYF. The CDR3 DNA is TGTGCCAGCAGCTCCGGTTGGATTGGGGCTGGCTACACCATATATTTT.

The V and J genes are TRBV7-2 and TRBJ1-1; 9 bases fit TRBD1. Germline V gives CDR1 SGHTA, CDR2 FQGNSA. V shed 5 bases, J shed 5 bases, and the junction held 15 bases outside the gene matches. This CDR3 is built from 17 residues. The CDR3 nucleotides are TGTGCCAGCAGCCCTCGACAGGGGGTCTTTGTCAGTACTGAAGCTTTCTTT. Amino acid sequence: CASSPRQGVFVSTEAFF.

The rearrangement links TRBV6-5 to TRBJ2-7, with 7 nucleotides matching TRBD2. V dropped 3 bases and J dropped 6; count of bases not matched to a gene: 8. CDR3 length equals 14 residues. Germline assignment: CDR1 MNHEY and CDR2 SVGAGI. In nucleotides, the CDR3 is TGTGCCAGCAGTTATGCGGGAGCGGTGTCCGAGCAGTACTTC. It specifies CASSYAGAVSEQYF.

Regarding this clone: Other DNA sequences in the same sample also yield this CDR3. The chain uses TRBV7-2 and TRBJ2-5; D is ambiguous. CDR1 SGHTA and CDR2 FQGNSA come from the germline V gene. CDR3 length: 15 amino acids. Trimming pared 4 bases from V and 5 bases from J, leaving 17 bases between. In DNA form, the CDR3 reads TGTGCCAGCAGCTCCTTGGGTAGCAGAGAGGAGACCCAGTACTTC. Translating it yields CASSSLGSREETQYF. The full variable domain, rest sourced from reference TRBV7-2 and TRBJ2-5, is GAGVSQSPSNKVTEKGKDVELRCDPISGHTALYWYRQSLGQGLEFLIYFQGNSAPDKSGLPSDRFSAERTGGSVSTLTIQRTQQEDSAVYLCASSSLGSREETQYFGPGTRLLVL.

The chain has TRBV29-1 and TRBJ2-1; 12 nucleotides align to TRBD2. The CDR3 totals 14 residues. CDR1 is SQVTM, CDR2 ANQGSEA, per germline. After removal of 0 bases from V and 11 bases from J, the junction contained 5 bases not matched to a gene. The CDR3 DNA follows: TGCAGCGTTGAAGAGCCGGGACTAGCGGGCAAGCAGTTCTTC. Protein sequence: CSVEEPGLAGKQFF.

This clone has only one observation. The chain carries TRBV9 and TRBJ2-5; a weak D match, TRBD2 (8 bases). The CDR3 has 15 amino acids. The V end was cut by 4 bases, the J end by 5 bases, with 18 bases between. Germline assignment: CDR1 SGDLS and CDR2 YYNGEE. In nucleotides, the CDR3 is TGTGCCAGCAGCCCCCGGACAGGCGGGGGGGAGACCCAGTACTTC. Residues: CASSPRTGGGETQYF.

This sequence joins TRBV7-2 and TRBJ1-4; D possibly corresponds to TRBD1 (5 bases). Deletions cut 1 base from V and 5 bases from J, with 11 bases between. Germline CDR1 SGHTA, CDR2 FQGNSA. The length of the CDR3 is 15 residues. The CDR3 loop reads CASSLGGQRNEKLFF. The CDR3 DNA is TGTGCCAGCAGCTTAGGGGGCCAGAGGAATGAAAAACTGTTTTTT.

The rearrangement links TRBV6-5 to TRBJ2-7; 10 nucleotides match TRBD2. V shed 0 bases, J shed 2 bases, and the junction held 4 bases outside the gene matches. CDR1 MNHEY and CDR2 SVGAGI come from the germline V gene. The CDR3 has 16 amino acids. CDR3 amino acids: CASSYSIAGGTYEQYF. As DNA, the CDR3 is TGTGCCAGCAGTTACTCGATAGCGGGGGGTACCTACGAGCAGTACTTC.

This sequence joins TRBV6-5 and TRBJ1-4; 8 bases align to TRBD1. After removal of 4 bases from V and 7 bases from J, the junction contained 5 bases not matched to a gene. Germline assignment: CDR1 MNHEY and CDR2 SVGAGI. This CDR3 has 14 residues. CDR3 region: CASSFQGAGEKLFF. Written as DNA, the CDR3 is TGTGCCAGCAGTTTCCAGGGGGCTGGTGAAAAACTGTTTTTT.

The chain joins TRBV3-1 (or the pseudogene TRBV3-2) to TRBJ1-5; 7 bases are a match to TRBD1. CDR1 and CDR2 from the germline V gene are LGHDT and YNNKEL (reference sequence). V dropped 4 bases and J dropped 7; count of bases not matched to a gene: 10. CDR3 length equals 15 residues. CDR3 coding DNA: TGTGCCAGCAGCCTAACAGGGGCGGCGCAACAGCCCCAGCATTTT. This codes for CASSLTGAAQQPQHF.

V and J are TRBV7-2 and TRBJ2-3; D not resolved. The CDR3 is 12 amino acids. Per germline, CDR1 SGHTA and CDR2 FQGNSA. V was clipped by 8 bases and J by 6 bases, with 12 bases between them. CDR3 sequence reads: CASYLTWDTQYF. CDR3 nucleotide sequence: TGTGCCAGCTATTTAACATGGGATACGCAGTATTTT.

The rearrangement uses TRBV11-3 and TRBJ2-3; TRBD2 agrees at 13 bases. The trim removed 4 bases at V and 3 bases at J, leaving 7 bases unmatched. This CDR3 spans 17 amino acids. Germline CDR1 reads SGHNT; CDR2 reads YENEEA. The CDR3 region is CASSSGLAGAKTDTQYF. The CDR3 DNA is TGTGCCAGCAGCTCCGGACTAGCGGGAGCCAAGACAGATACGCAGTATTTT. Full variable domain (remainder filled in from reference TRBV11-3 and TRBJ2-3): EAGVVQSPRYKIIEKKQPVAFWCNPISGHNTLYWYLQNLGQGPELLIRYENEEAVDDSQLPKDRFSAERLKGVDSTLKIQPAELGDSAVYLCASSSGLAGAKTDTQYFGPGTRLTVL.

This rearrangement joins TRBV5-1 to TRBJ1-3, with D perhaps matching TRBD1 (5 bases). The germline V gene has CDR1 SGHRS and CDR2 YFSETQ. V was shortened by 4 bases and J by 0 bases, with 11 bases between the two germline ends. The CDR3 is 15 residues long. The CDR3, as DNA: TGCGCCAGCAGCCCTGTCAGGGCCTCTGGAAACACCATATATTTT. It translates to CASSPVRASGNTIYF.

The table lists this clone with a count of one. The chain is built from TRBV28 and TRBJ1-1; 8 bases agree with TRBD1. Germline lookup yields CDR1 MDHEN and CDR2 SYDVKM. The CDR3 extends over 13 amino acids. V dropped 5 bases and J dropped 10; count of bases not matched to a gene: 9. The CDR3 region has the DNA TGTGCCAGCAGTCCACCGACAGGGGTTCGAGCTTTCTTT. Protein sequence: CASSPPTGVRAFF.

The genes are TRBV6-5 and TRBJ2-5, with 7 nucleotides matching TRBD1. CDR1 is MNHEY and CDR2 is SVGAGI in the germline V gene. The CDR3 totals 13 residues. V gave up 6 bases and J gave up 5 bases; unmatched junction bases: 6. CDR3 in DNA: TGTGCCAGCAGAGACAGGGTAGGCGAGACCCAGTACTTC. Translation gives CASRDRVGETQYF.

This clone was seen a handful of times. The chain joins TRBV5-8 to TRBJ2-3; 7 bases are a match to TRBD2. V lost 2 bases, J lost 0 bases, and 3 bases stayed unmatched. Germline assignment: CDR1 SGHTS and CDR2 YDEGEE. The CDR3 extends over 15 amino acids. CDR3 in DNA: TGTGCCAGCAGCTTAAACGGGAGGAGCACAGATACGCAGTATTTT. Amino acid sequence: CASSLNGRSTDTQYF.

The chain combines TRBV5-1 with TRBJ2-3, with a tentative D call TRBD2 (6 bases). V was clipped by 0 bases and J by 0 bases, with 17 bases between them. This CDR3 spans 18 amino acids. Germline CDR1 is SGHRS and CDR2 is YFSETQ. The CDR3 bases are TGCGCCAGCAGCTTGGAAGCGCGGGACCCACGGAGCACAGATACGCAGTATTTT. Its protein product is CASSLEARDPRSTDTQYF.